Here is one TCR beta chain with its context. As yet, its antigen is unknown. These data belong to a study of OX40 agonist ivuxolimab in advanced cancers. Whole-study context: Ivuxolimab is an agonistic anti-OX40 (CD134) antibody, and patients were treated with it. Patients were roughly 83% male with ages roughly 23 to 90, mean approximately 62. Study-wide results and limits: Clonal expansion was seen in CD4+ and CD8+ blood T cells by week 6 at 0.1 to 3.0 mg/kg.

V was pared by 10 bases and J by 10 bases, with 14 bases between. The germline gives CDR1 LGHNA, CDR2 YSLEER. The CDR3 extends over 10 amino acids. Sequenced by immunoSEQ multiplex PCR; TCRdb stores in-frame clones only, minus some. The sample has around 50,000 clones; over 75% are singletons. If patients had autoimmune disease history or systemic immunosuppression, they were excluded. This chain connects TRBV4-3 to TRBJ2-7; D is uncertain. The sequence came from an adult with an advanced solid tumor such as melanoma, head and neck, liver or kidney cancer. This material consisted of CD4+ or CD8+ T cells sorted from blood, taken in a trial of the OX40 agonist ivuxolimab. The CDR3 loop reads CATYHMGQYF. The DNA for the CDR3 is TGCGCCACCTACCATATGGGACAGTACTTC.